These 9 T cell receptor beta chains share one sample of origin, sequenced in a study of control samples from healthy donors and cancer patients. The table came from immunoSEQ multiplex PCR; TCRdb's copy has only in-frame clones and leaves some out. This table has around 120,000 clones, more than 75% appearing once. Sequences were obtained from blood. These receptors came from a man aged 55 to 69 in good health.

The chain recombines TRBV7-8 with TRBJ1-1, with D hard to call. V was cut by 2 bases and J by 1 base, with 5 bases left in between. CDR3 length equals 13 residues. The germline CDR1 and CDR2 sequences are SGHVS and FQNEAQ. The CDR3 nucleotides read TGTGCCAGCAGCTTAAATGGGAACACTGAAGCTTTCTTT. Translating gives CASSLNGNTEAFF.

The genes are TRBV6-2 or TRBV6-3 and TRBJ2-7; TRBD1 is a possible D gene (6 bases). The CDR3 covers 17 residues. Trimming took off 6 bases at V and 3 bases at J, with 24 bases between the two ends. Germline-derived CDR1 and CDR2 are MNHEY and SVGEGT. The CDR3 loop reads CASSKRITGSFGYEQYF. CDR3 nucleotides: TGTGCCAGCAGCAAACGCATTACAGGGTCTTTCGGCTACGAGCAGTACTTC.

The chain combines TRBV7-9 with TRBJ1-2, with unresolved D. The CDR3 covers 12 residues. Germline-derived CDR1 and CDR2 are SEHNR and FQNEAQ (reference sequence). V was pared by 1 base and J by 4 bases, with 4 bases between. The CDR3 nucleotides read TGTGCCAGCAGCTTAGTGGGCTATGGCTACACCTTC. Translation: CASSLVGYGYTF.

The rearrangement joins TRBV5-1 to TRBJ1-1; TRBD1 agrees at 7 bases. This CDR3 spans 16 amino acids. Unmatched junction bases numbered 9, after V lost 0 bases and J lost 4 bases. Germline CDR1 and CDR2: SGHRS and YFSETQ. For the CDR3, the DNA is TGCGCCAGCAGCTTGGTATCAGGGGGGCCCGGCACTGAAGCTTTCTTT. This translates into CASSLVSGGPGTEAFF.

The chain employs TRBV6-2 or TRBV6-3 and TRBJ2-3; D is uncertain. The CDR3 extends over 15 amino acids. CDR1 and CDR2 (germline): MNHEY, SVGEGT. V lost 2 bases and J lost 0, with 9 bases in between. As DNA, the CDR3 is TGTGCCAGCAGTTACGGGTTCGGAAGCACAGATACGCAGTATTTT. Its protein is CASSYGFGSTDTQYF.

The chain uses TRBV27 and TRBJ2-3, with D hard to call. Trimming took off 8 bases at V and 3 bases at J, with 6 bases between the two ends. This CDR3 contains 11 residues. Germline CDR1 is MNHEY and CDR2 is SMNVEV (reference sequence). The CDR3 protein is CASLRTDTQYF. The CDR3 coding sequence is TGTGCCAGCCTACGAACAGATACGCAGTATTTT.

The chain is built from TRBV6-1 and TRBJ1-6; 7 bases agree with TRBD1. The V segment lost 1 base and the J segment 6 bases; nucleotides outside the gene matches: 6. The CDR3 totals 16 residues. In germline, CDR1 is MNHNS, CDR2 SASEGT. This CDR3 is CASSEVSGTANSPLHF. Here the CDR3 DNA reads TGTGCCAGCAGTGAAGTCTCAGGGACAGCTAATTCACCCCTCCACTTT.

The chain links TRBV28 to TRBJ1-2, with TRBD1 as a possible D gene (6 bases). Trimming stripped 3 bases from V and 0 bases from J, with 8 bases between. The CDR3 has 14 amino acids. Germline V gene sequence: CDR1 MDHEN, CDR2 SYDVKM. The CDR3 spells CASSFRGANYGYTF. CDR3 in DNA: TGTGCCAGCAGTTTCAGGGGAGCTAACTATGGCTACACCTTC.

The rearrangement uses TRBV13 and TRBJ1-2, with TRBD1 identical over 10 bases. J was trimmed by 3 bases and V by 3 bases; bases with no gene match: 4. The length of the CDR3 is 15 residues. Germline V gene lookup returns CDR1 PRHDT and CDR2 FYEKMQ (reference sequence). The CDR3 protein is CASSFPGQGDYGYTF. DNA for the CDR3: TGTGCCAGCAGCTTCCCAGGACAGGGGGACTATGGCTACACCTTC.